This is a list of T cell receptor beta chains from one sample in a study of T cell responses to AZD1222 COVID-19 vaccine. Profiling relied on immunoSEQ multiplex PCR, and the TCRdb table lists in-frame clones only, not all of them. The sample lists 150,000 to 200,000 clones; approximately 92% were seen once. The sequenced sample was peripheral blood, obtained on day 0 of AZD1222 vaccination. The receptors were gathered from an adult in good health. Both conserved end residues are part of each CDR3. D genes are given only for firm matches. Clone size appears in some rows only: once, few, many, or a class for an expanded clone.

V: TRBV10-1; size: -; J: TRBJ1-1; D: -; DNA: TGCGCCAGCAGCCTCTCCGGCACTGAAGCTTTCTTT; CDR3: CASSLSGTEAFF
V: TRBV13; size: -; J: TRBJ2-1; D: TRBD1; DNA: TGTGCCAGCAGTCAAATAGGACAGGGGTACAATGAGCAGTTCTTC; CDR3: CASSQIGQGYNEQFF
V: TRBV4-1; size: -; J: TRBJ1-5; D: TRBD1; DNA: TGCGCCAGCAGCCCAGAGGGACAGGGAAATCAGCCCCAGCATTTT; CDR3: CASSPEGQGNQPQHF
V: TRBV9; size: -; J: TRBJ1-6; D: -; DNA: TGTGCCAGCAGCGTAGGTGGGGGGAGGAGCGGAGAACTTAATTCACCCCTCCACTTT; CDR3: CASSVGGGRSGELNSPLHF
V: TRBV6-5; size: -; J: TRBJ1-2; D: TRBD1; DNA: TGTGCCAGCAGTTCCCACCTCCTGAGGACAGGCTATGGCTACACCTTC; CDR3: CASSSHLLRTGYGYTF
V: TRBV7-2; size: -; J: TRBJ1-1; D: -; DNA: TGTGCCAGCAGCCTAGGGACGAACACTGAAGCTTTCTTT; CDR3: CASSLGTNTEAFF
V: TRBV2; size: -; J: TRBJ1-5; D: TRBD1; DNA: TGTGCCAGCAGGGAAGACAGGGGCGGCAATCAGCCCCAGCATTTT; CDR3: CASREDRGGNQPQHF
V: TRBV5-4; size: -; J: TRBJ2-1; D: -; DNA: TGTGCCAGCAGCTTGGACGGCAATGAGCAGTTCTTC; CDR3: CASSLDGNEQFF
V: TRBV3-1/TRBV3-2; size: -; J: TRBJ1-1; D: -; DNA: TGTGCCAGCAGCCAAGATCCCGGGGTCGCTGAAGCTTTCTTT; CDR3: CASSQDPGVAEAFF
V: TRBV28; size: -; J: TRBJ1-2; D: -; DNA: TGTGCCAGCAGCCTGGGCTACAGCTATGGCTACACCTTC; CDR3: CASSLGYSYGYTF
V: TRBV19; size: -; J: TRBJ2-7; D: -; DNA: TGTGCCAGTAGTATGGATGGGGTCGGCTACGAGCAGTACTTC; CDR3: CASSMDGVGYEQYF
V: TRBV29-1; size: -; J: TRBJ1-1; D: -; DNA: TGCAGCGGCTCAGCCAGCGGGAACACTGAAGCTTTCTTT; CDR3: CSGSASGNTEAFF
V: TRBV19; size: -; J: TRBJ1-1; D: -; DNA: TGTGCCAGTAGAGGAGAGGTCGGGAACACTGAAGCTTTCTTT; CDR3: CASRGEVGNTEAFF
V: TRBV3-1/TRBV3-2; size: -; J: TRBJ2-7; D: -; DNA: TGTGCCAGCAGCATCAGACACTACGAGCAGTACTTC; CDR3: CASSIRHYEQYF
V: TRBV6-2/TRBV6-3; size: -; J: TRBJ1-1; D: -; DNA: TGTGCCAGCAGTACCGGGGGGGGGCTTACTGAAGCTTTCTTT; CDR3: CASSTGGGLTEAFF
V: TRBV27; size: -; J: TRBJ2-1; D: -; DNA: TGTGCCAGCAGTTTTGGGCAGCCTCTCGTGAATGAGCAGTTCTTC; CDR3: CASSFGQPLVNEQFF
V: TRBV5-1; size: -; J: TRBJ2-2; D: -; DNA: TGCGCCAGCAGCTTGGCGGTGGCCTGGAACACCGGGGAGCTGTTTTTT; CDR3: CASSLAVAWNTGELFF
V: TRBV19; size: -; J: TRBJ1-1; D: TRBD1; DNA: TGTGCCAGTAGCAAAGGGGGCATCGCCCCTGAAGCTTTCTTT; CDR3: CASSKGGIAPEAFF
V: TRBV6-1; size: -; J: TRBJ1-1; D: -; DNA: TGTGCCAGCAGTGAAATCGGAAGGAACACTGAAGCTTTCTTT; CDR3: CASSEIGRNTEAFF
V: TRBV3-1/TRBV3-2; size: -; J: TRBJ1-6; D: TRBD1; DNA: TGTGCCAGCAGCCAAGATTCGGCCACCTCGACAGGGGGTTCACCCCTCCACTTT; CDR3: CASSQDSATSTGGSPLHF
V: TRBV4-1; size: -; J: TRBJ2-1; D: TRBD2; DNA: TGCGCCAGCAGCCCCCCACTTAGCGGGGGGGTCGGGGATGAGCAGTTCTTC; CDR3: CASSPPLSGGVGDEQFF
V: TRBV27; size: -; J: TRBJ1-5; D: -; DNA: TGTGCCAGCAGTTTACTGGGCGGCGATCAGCCCCAGCATTTT; CDR3: CASSLLGGDQPQHF
V: TRBV5-4; size: -; J: TRBJ2-1; D: -; DNA: TGTGCCAGCAGCTTGGCTTCGCGGGACAATGAGCAGTTCTTC; CDR3: CASSLASRDNEQFF
V: TRBV2; size: -; J: TRBJ1-1; D: TRBD1; DNA: TGTGCCAGCAGTGAGACAGGGGGGAACACTGAAGCTTTCTTT; CDR3: CASSETGGNTEAFF
V: TRBV3-1/TRBV3-2; size: -; J: TRBJ2-1; D: TRBD1; DNA: TGTGCCAGCAGCCACCCTGACAGGGGGAATGAGCAGTTCTTC; CDR3: CASSHPDRGNEQFF
V: TRBV27; size: -; J: TRBJ1-6; D: TRBD1; DNA: TGTGCCACCGCGGAGGACAGGGGGATTTCACCCCTCCACTTT; CDR3: CATAEDRGISPLHF
V: TRBV24-1; size: -; J: TRBJ2-3; D: TRBD2; DNA: TGTGCCACCAGTGATTTGCTTTTCGGGGGGGAAGATACGCAGTATTTT; CDR3: CATSDLLFGGEDTQYF
V: TRBV11-2; size: -; J: TRBJ1-2; D: -; DNA: TGTGCCAGCGGAAGCATGCAAGGCTACACCTTC; CDR3: CASGSMQGYTF
V: TRBV19; size: -; J: TRBJ2-2; D: -; DNA: TGTGCCAGTACCACCGGTCAGGGACTCCGAGGCGGGGAGCTGTTTTTT; CDR3: CASTTGQGLRGGELFF
V: TRBV5-6; size: -; J: TRBJ2-5; D: -; DNA: TGTGCCAGCAGCTTGGGGGCGGCAAGTCATCAAGAGACCCAGTACTTC; CDR3: CASSLGAASHQETQYF
V: TRBV6-5; size: -; J: TRBJ1-1; D: TRBD1; DNA: TGTGCCAGCAAAAGACAGGGAAACACTGAAGCTTTCTTT; CDR3: CASKRQGNTEAFF
V: TRBV30; size: -; J: TRBJ2-7; D: TRBD1; DNA: TGTGCCTGGGGGGACAGGACCTACGAGCAGTACTTC; CDR3: CAWGDRTYEQYF
V: TRBV5-6; size: -; J: TRBJ1-1; D: -; DNA: TGTGCCAGCAGCTTTTATCTGGGGGGGCGAACTGAAGCTTTCTTT; CDR3: CASSFYLGGRTEAFF
V: TRBV29-1; size: -; J: TRBJ1-2; D: -; DNA: TGCAGCGTTGGGACAGCGGGATCAGGCTATGGCTACACCTTC; CDR3: CSVGTAGSGYGYTF
V: TRBV6-1; size: few; J: TRBJ1-6; D: -; DNA: TGTGCCAGCAGTGAAGCATCGGGGCCTAATTCACCCCTCCACTTT; CDR3: CASSEASGPNSPLHF
V: TRBV14; size: -; J: TRBJ1-5; D: -; DNA: TGTGCCAGCAGCCAAGACGGGGGCGGGCAGCCCCAGCATTTT; CDR3: CASSQDGGGQPQHF
V: TRBV9; size: -; J: TRBJ1-6; D: -; DNA: TGTGCCAGCAGCGTAGACGGAGCCAGCTCCTATAATTCACCCCTCCACTTT; CDR3: CASSVDGASSYNSPLHF
V: TRBV25-1; size: -; J: TRBJ1-4; D: -; DNA: TGTGCCAGCAGTGAATATGATGCGTCAGGGATTGAAAAACTGTTTTTT; CDR3: CASSEYDASGIEKLFF
V: TRBV7-9; size: -; J: TRBJ2-5; D: -; DNA: TGTGCCAGCAGCTTAGGCGTGTTTGTGGTGGAGACCCAGTACTTC; CDR3: CASSLGVFVVETQYF
V: TRBV12-3/TRBV12-4; size: -; J: TRBJ1-2; D: -; DNA: TGTGCCAGCAGTTTTACTGCTAACTATGGCTACACCTTC; CDR3: CASSFTANYGYTF
V: TRBV9; size: -; J: TRBJ1-4; D: -; DNA: TGTGCCAGCAGCGGCGGAAATAATGAAAAACTGTTTTTT; CDR3: CASSGGNNEKLFF
V: TRBV6-6; size: once; J: TRBJ2-2; D: TRBD2; DNA: TGTGCCAGCAGTTACGGCCCGGGACTAGCAACCGGGGAGCTGTTTTTT; CDR3: CASSYGPGLATGELFF
V: TRBV30; size: -; J: TRBJ2-7; D: -; DNA: TGTGCCTGCGACCTGGGACGGACAAATGGGATCGGGTACGAGCAGTACTTC; CDR3: CACDLGRTNGIGYEQYF
V: TRBV7-2; size: -; J: TRBJ2-2; D: -; DNA: TGTGCCAGCAGCTTATACCGGGACCAGGGATCCGGGGAGCTGTTTTTT; CDR3: CASSLYRDQGSGELFF
V: TRBV6-5; size: -; J: TRBJ2-1; D: TRBD2; DNA: TGTGCCAGCAGCGTCGGGAGGGTGAATGAGCAGTTCTTC; CDR3: CASSVGRVNEQFF
V: TRBV4-2; size: -; J: TRBJ2-1; D: TRBD2; DNA: TGTGCCAGCAGCCTGGGGAGGAGCGGGGGGTACGAGCAGTTCTTC; CDR3: CASSLGRSGGYEQFF
V: TRBV19; size: -; J: TRBJ1-2; D: -; DNA: TGTGCCAGTAGTCCGGAGGTTGGGGGATATGGCTACACCTTC; CDR3: CASSPEVGGYGYTF
V: TRBV3-1/TRBV3-2; size: once; J: TRBJ1-1; D: -; DNA: TGTGCCAGCAGCCAAGACCCTGGGCTGAACACTGAAGTTTTCTTT; CDR3: CASSQDPGLNTEVFF
V: TRBV7-2; size: -; J: TRBJ2-1; D: -; DNA: TGTGCCAGCAGACGGACAAGTTCTGAGGATGAGCAGTTCTTC; CDR3: CASRRTSSEDEQFF
V: TRBV4-3; size: -; J: TRBJ1-2; D: -; DNA: TGCGCCAGCAGCGTAACGATTCAGGGGAACTATGGCTACACCTTC; CDR3: CASSVTIQGNYGYTF
V: TRBV11-2; size: -; J: TRBJ1-6; D: -; DNA: TGTGCCAGCAGTTTCGGCGCGAATAATTCACCCCTCCACTTT; CDR3: CASSFGANNSPLHF
V: TRBV19; size: -; J: TRBJ1-5; D: TRBD1; DNA: TGTGCCAGTAGTGCGAGGACAGGCCTGCCCCAGCATTTT; CDR3: CASSARTGLPQHF
V: TRBV10-3; size: -; J: TRBJ1-5; D: -; DNA: TGTGCCCCGTGGCGGGGGAATCAGCCCCAGCATTTT; CDR3: CAPWRGNQPQHF
V: TRBV27; size: -; J: TRBJ1-1; D: -; DNA: TGTGCCAGCAGTTTGGGGTCCAGCCTCAACACTGAAGCTTTCTTT; CDR3: CASSLGSSLNTEAFF
V: TRBV27; size: -; J: TRBJ2-7; D: -; DNA: TGTGCCAGCAGTTTATCTACCGGGGACTACGAGCAGTACTTC; CDR3: CASSLSTGDYEQYF
V: TRBV5-6; size: -; J: TRBJ1-5; D: -; DNA: TGTGCCAGCAGCTTGGGGTTGTCAGAGCATCAGCCCCAGCATTTT; CDR3: CASSLGLSEHQPQHF
V: TRBV27; size: -; J: TRBJ1-5; D: TRBD1; DNA: TGTGCCAGCAGCCGACAGGGGGCCAGCAATCAGCCCCAGCATTTT; CDR3: CASSRQGASNQPQHF
V: TRBV28; size: -; J: TRBJ2-2; D: -; DNA: TGTGCCACGACGAAGGAGAACACCGGGGAGCTGTTTTTT; CDR3: CATTKENTGELFF
V: TRBV24-1; size: -; J: TRBJ2-3; D: -; DNA: TGTGCCACCAGTGATGGAACGGCATTTGGGATAGATACGCAGTATTTT; CDR3: CATSDGTAFGIDTQYF